This T cell receptor (beta chain) came from a study of long-term antiretroviral therapy in people with HIV. They ran version v3.0 of the immunoSEQ assay at survey level. The data were produced by immunoSEQ multiplex PCR, yet TCRdb's version contains in-frame clones alone and is incomplete. The sample carries tens of thousands of clones, around 87% recorded once. CDR3 length equals 19 residues. Looked up from germline, CDR1 is MNHEY and CDR2 is SMNVEV (reference sequence). V lost 1 base, J lost 0 bases, and 12 bases stayed unmatched. The gene calls are TRBV27 and TRBJ2-7; 10 bases match TRBD2. Sequenced here: unsorted PBMCs, sampled 2.6 years after starting antiretroviral therapy. The sequence came from a woman in her forties or fifties with HIV. CDR3 in DNA: TGTGCCAGCAGTTTATTTGGCCCTAGCGGGAGATTCCACTCCTACGAGCAGTACTTC. The encoded protein is CASSLFGPSGRFHSYEQYF.